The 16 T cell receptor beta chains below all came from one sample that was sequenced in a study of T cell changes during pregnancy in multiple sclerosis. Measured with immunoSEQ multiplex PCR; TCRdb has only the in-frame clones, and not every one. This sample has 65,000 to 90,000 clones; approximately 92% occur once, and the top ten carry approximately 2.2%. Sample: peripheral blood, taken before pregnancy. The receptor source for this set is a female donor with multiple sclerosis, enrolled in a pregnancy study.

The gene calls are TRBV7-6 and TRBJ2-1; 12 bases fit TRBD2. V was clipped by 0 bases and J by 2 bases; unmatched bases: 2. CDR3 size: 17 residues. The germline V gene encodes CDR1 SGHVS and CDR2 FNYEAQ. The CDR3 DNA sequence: TGTGCCAGCAGCTTAGCGGGGACTAGCGGGCCCTACAATGAGCAGTTCTTC. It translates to CASSLAGTSGPYNEQFF.

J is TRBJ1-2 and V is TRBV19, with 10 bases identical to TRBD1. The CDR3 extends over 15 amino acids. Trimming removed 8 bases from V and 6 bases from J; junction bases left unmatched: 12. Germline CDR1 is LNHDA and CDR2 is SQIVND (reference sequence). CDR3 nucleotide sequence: TGTGCCAGTGGGGGGACAGGGGAGAAATGGAATGGCTACACCTTC. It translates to CASGGTGEKWNGYTF. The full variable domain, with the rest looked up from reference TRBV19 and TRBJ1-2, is DGGITQSPKYLFRKEGQNVTLSCEQNLNHDAMYWYRQDPGQGLRLIYYSQIVNDFQKGDIAEGYSVSREKKESFPLTVTSAQKNPTAFYLCASGGTGEKWNGYTFGSGTRLTVV.

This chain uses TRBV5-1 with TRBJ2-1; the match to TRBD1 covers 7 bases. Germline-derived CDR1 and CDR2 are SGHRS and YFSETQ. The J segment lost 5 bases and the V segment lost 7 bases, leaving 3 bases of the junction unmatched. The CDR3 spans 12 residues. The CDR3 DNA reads TGCGCCAGCGGCGACAGGGACAATGAGCAGTTCTTC. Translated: CASGDRDNEQFF.

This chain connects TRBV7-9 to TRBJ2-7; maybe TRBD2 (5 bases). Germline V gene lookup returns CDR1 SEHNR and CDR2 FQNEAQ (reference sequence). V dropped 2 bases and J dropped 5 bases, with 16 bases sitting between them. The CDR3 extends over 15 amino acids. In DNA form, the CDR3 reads TGTGCCAGCAGCTTACGTTCCGGGGAGTTCAACGAGCAGTACTTC. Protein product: CASSLRSGEFNEQYF.

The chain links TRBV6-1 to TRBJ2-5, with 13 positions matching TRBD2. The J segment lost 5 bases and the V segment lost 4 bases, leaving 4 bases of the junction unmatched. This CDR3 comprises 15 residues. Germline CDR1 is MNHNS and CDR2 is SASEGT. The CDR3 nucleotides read TGTGCCAGCAGTGCTTCACTAGCGGGGGGGGAGACCCAGTACTTC. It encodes CASSASLAGGETQYF.

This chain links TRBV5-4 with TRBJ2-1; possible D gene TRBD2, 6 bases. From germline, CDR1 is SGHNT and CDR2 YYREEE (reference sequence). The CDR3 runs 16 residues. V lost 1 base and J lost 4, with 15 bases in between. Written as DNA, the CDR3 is TGTGCCAGCAGCTTGACCGGGACTCCAGGGTACAATGAGCAGTTCTTC. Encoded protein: CASSLTGTPGYNEQFF.

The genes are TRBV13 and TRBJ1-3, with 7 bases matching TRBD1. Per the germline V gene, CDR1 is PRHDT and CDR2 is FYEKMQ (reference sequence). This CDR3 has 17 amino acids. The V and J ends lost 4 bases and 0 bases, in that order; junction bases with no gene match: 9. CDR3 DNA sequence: TGTGCCAGCAGCTCCCGACAGGGCCGATTCTCTGGAAACACCATATATTTT. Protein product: CASSSRQGRFSGNTIYF.

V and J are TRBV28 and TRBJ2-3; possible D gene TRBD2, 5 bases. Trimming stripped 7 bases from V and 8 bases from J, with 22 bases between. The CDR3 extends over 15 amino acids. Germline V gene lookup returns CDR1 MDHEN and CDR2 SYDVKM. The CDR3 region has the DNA TGTGCCAGCACCCGTGGGTCGGGTCCCCGGGGTACGCAGTATTTT. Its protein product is CASTRGSGPRGTQYF.

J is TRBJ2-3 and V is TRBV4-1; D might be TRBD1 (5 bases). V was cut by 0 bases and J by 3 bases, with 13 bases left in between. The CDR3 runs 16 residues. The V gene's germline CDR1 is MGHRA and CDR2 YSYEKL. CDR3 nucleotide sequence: TGCGCCAGCAGCCAAGATATTTTCAGGGTTACAGATACGCAGTATTTT. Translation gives CASSQDIFRVTDTQYF.

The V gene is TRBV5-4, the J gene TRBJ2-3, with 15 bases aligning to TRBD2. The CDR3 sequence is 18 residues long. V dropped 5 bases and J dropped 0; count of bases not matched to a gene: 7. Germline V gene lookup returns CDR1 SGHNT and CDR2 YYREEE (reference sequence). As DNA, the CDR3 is TGTGCCAGCAGACCCGGACTAGCGGGAGGGTCTAGCACAGATACGCAGTATTTT. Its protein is CASRPGLAGGSSTDTQYF.

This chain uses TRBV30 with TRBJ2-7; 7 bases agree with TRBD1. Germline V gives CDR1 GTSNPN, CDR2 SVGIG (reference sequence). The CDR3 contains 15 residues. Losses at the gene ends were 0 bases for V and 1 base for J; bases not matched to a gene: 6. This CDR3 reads CAWSVRTGSSYEQYF. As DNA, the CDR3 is TGTGCCTGGAGTGTAAGGACAGGTTCTTCCTACGAGCAGTACTTC.

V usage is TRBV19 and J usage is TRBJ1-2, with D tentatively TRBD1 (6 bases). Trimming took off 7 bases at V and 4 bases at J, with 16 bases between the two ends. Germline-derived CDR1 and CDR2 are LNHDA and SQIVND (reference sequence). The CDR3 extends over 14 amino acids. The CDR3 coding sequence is TGTGCCAGTACCAGCACAGGGAAGGGCTATGGCTACACCTTC. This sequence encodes CASTSTGKGYGYTF.

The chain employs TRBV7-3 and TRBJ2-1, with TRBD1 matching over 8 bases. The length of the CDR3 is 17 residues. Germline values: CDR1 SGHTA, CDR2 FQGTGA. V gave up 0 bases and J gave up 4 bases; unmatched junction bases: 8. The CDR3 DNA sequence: TGTGCCAGCAGCTTAACCGGGACAGGCGGTCGGTACAATGAGCAGTTCTTC. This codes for CASSLTGTGGRYNEQFF.

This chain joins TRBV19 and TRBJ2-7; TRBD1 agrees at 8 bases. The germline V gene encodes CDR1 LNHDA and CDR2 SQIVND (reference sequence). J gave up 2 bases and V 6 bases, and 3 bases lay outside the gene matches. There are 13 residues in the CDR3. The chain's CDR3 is CASSDRGPYEQYF. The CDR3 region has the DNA TGTGCCAGTAGCGACAGGGGTCCCTACGAGCAGTACTTC.

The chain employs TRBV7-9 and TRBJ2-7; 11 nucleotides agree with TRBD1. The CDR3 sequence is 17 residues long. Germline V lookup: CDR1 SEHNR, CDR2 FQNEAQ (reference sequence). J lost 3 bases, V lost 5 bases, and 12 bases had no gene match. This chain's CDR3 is CASSPLIPGQGDYEQYF. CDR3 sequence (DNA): TGTGCCAGCAGCCCATTAATCCCGGGACAGGGGGACTACGAGCAGTACTTC. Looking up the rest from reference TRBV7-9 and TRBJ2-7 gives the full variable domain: DTGVSQNPRHKITKRGQNVTFRCDPISEHNRLYWYRQTLGQGPEFLTYFQNEAQLEKSRLLSDRFSAERPKGSFSTLEIQRTEQGDSAMYLCASSPLIPGQGDYEQYFGPGTRLTVT.

CDR3: CASSPLGGDRGYTF. In nucleotides, the CDR3 is TGTGCCAGCTCACCACTCGGGGGTGATCGTGGCTACACCTTC. This chain connects TRBV18 to TRBJ1-2; D possibly corresponds to TRBD1 (5 bases). Trimming took 1 base from V and 7 from J, leaving 13 bases between them. Germline-derived CDR1 and CDR2 are KGHSH and LQKENI. This CDR3 region has 14 residues.